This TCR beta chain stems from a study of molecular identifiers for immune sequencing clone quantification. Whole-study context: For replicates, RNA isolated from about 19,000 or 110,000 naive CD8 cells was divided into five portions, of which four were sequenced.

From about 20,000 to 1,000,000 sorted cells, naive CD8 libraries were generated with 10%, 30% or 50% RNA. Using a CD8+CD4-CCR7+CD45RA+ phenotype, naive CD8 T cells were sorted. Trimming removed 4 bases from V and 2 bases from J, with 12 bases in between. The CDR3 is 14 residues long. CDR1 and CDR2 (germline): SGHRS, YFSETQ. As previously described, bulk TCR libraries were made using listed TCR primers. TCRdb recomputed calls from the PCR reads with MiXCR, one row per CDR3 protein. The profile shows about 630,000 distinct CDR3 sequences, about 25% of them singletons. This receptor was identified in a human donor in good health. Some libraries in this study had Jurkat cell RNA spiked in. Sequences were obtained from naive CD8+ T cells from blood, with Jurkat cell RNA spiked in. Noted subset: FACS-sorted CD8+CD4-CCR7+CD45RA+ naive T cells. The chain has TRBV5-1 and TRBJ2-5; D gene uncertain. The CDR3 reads CASSLLLQQETQYF. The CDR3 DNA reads TGCGCCAGCAGCCTTTTATTGCAGCAAGAGACCCAGTACTTC. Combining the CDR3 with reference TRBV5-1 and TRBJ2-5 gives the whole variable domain KAGVTQTPRYLIKTRGQQVTLSCSPISGHRSVSWYQQTPGQGLQFLFEYFSETQRNKGNFPGRFSGRQFSNSRSEMNVSTLELGDSALYLCASSLLLQQETQYFGPGTRLLVL.